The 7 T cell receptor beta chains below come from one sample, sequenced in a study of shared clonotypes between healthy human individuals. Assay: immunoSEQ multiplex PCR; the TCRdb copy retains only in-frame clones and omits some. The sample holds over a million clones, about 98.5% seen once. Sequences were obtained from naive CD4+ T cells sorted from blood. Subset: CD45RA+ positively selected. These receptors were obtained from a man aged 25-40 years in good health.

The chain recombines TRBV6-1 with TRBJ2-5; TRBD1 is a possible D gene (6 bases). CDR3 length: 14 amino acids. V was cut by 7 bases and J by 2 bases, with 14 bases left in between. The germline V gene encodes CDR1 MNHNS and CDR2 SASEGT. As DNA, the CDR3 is TGTGCCAGCACCGCACAGGGAATTCAAGAGACCCAGTACTTC. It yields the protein CASTAQGIQETQYF.

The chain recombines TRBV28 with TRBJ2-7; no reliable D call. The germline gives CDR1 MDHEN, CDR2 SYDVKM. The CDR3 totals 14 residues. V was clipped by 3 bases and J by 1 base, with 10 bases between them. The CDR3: CASSFESDSYEQYF. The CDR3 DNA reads TGTGCCAGCAGTTTCGAGTCGGATTCCTACGAGCAGTACTTC. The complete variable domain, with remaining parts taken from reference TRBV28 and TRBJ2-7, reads DVKVTQSSRYLVKRTGEKVFLECVQDMDHENMFWYRQDPGLGLRLIYFSYDVKMKEKGDIPEGYSVSREKKERFSLILESASTNQTSMYLCASSFESDSYEQYFGPGTRLTVT.

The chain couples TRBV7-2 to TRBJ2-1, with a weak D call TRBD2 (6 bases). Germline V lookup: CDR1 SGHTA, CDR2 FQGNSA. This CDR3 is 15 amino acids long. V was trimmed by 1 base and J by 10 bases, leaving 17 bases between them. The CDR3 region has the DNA TGTGCCAGCAGCTTAGATTCTGGGGCGGGACGAGAGCAGTTCTTC. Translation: CASSLDSGAGREQFF.

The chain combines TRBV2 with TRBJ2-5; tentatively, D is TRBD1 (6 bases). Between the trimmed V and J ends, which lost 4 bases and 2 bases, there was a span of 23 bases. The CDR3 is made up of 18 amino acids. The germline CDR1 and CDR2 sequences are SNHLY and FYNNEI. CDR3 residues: CASSGGGPGQFPQETQYF. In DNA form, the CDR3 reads TGTGCCAGCAGTGGAGGGGGACCGGGACAATTCCCACAAGAGACCCAGTACTTC.

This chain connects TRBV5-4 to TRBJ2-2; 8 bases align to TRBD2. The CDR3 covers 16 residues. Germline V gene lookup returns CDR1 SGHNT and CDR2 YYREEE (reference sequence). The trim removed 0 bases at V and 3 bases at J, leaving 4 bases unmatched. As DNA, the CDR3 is TGTGCCAGCAGCTTGGTCGGGAGGGGAGACACCGGGGAGCTGTTTTTT. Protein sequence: CASSLVGRGDTGELFF. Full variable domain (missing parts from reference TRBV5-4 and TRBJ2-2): ETGVTQSPTHLIKTRGQQVTLRCSSQSGHNTVSWYQQALGQGPQFIFQYYREEENGRGNFPPRFSGLQFPNYSSELNVNALELDDSALYLCASSLVGRGDTGELFFGEGSRLTVL.

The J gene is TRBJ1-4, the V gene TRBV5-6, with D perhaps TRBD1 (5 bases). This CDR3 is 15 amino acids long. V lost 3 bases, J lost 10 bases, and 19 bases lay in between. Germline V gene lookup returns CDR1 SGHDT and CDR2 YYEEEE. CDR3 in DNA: TGTGCCAGCAGCTCCGGGACCCCATCGAGGGGAAAACTGTTTTTT. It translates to CASSSGTPSRGKLFF.

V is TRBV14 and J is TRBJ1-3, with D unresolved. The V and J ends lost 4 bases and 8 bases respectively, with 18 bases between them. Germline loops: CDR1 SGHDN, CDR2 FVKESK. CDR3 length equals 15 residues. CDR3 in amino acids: CASSLAVDRYDTIYF. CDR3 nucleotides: TGTGCCAGCAGCCTTGCCGTGGATCGTTATGACACCATATATTTT.